Following are 19 T cell receptor beta chains from one sample sequenced in a study of T-cell reconstitution after alpha-beta-depleted transplantation in children listed by TCRdb under 2016. The sample's treatment or condition label, decoded: allogeneic hematopoietic cell transplantation with graft depleted of TCRalphabeta T cells and CD19 B cells. The library relied on PCR. Instrument on record: Illumina HiSeq 2500. TCR library preparation used molecular barcoding, with unique molecular identifiers applied to normalize quantification of the TCRbeta repertoire. TCRdb reworked the public reads: Q25 trimming with fastp, MiXCR clone assembly, productive beta chains retained. Here each entry gathers all rows of one CDR3 protein and keeps the most common genes and DNA. The sample records about a million distinct CDR3 sequences, roughly 29% of which are singletons. The ten largest clonotypes hold around 30% of the sample.

This material consisted of PBMCs, mostly from graft donor cells, taken 360 days after TCRalphabeta/CD19-depleted stem cell transplant. The receptors stem from a boy in the first two years of life who had a stem cell transplant for SCID, so the T cells may come from the graft donor.

The CDR3, as DNA: TGTGCCAGCAGTTTATGGCGGGGTGGGGAGCAGTACTTC. This sequence encodes CASSLWRGGEQYF. The rearrangement links TRBV12-3 or TRBV12-4 to TRBJ2-7, with D perhaps TRBD2 (6 bases). This CDR3 is 13 amino acids long. The V end lost 2 bases, the J end lost 7 bases, and 12 bases lay between the germline ends.

The rearrangement joins TRBV6-2 or TRBV6-3 to TRBJ2-1; a possible D gene is TRBD2 (5 bases). Germline CDR1 MNHEY, CDR2 SVGEGT. The CDR3 has 13 amino acids. Trimming cost V 7 bases and J 7 bases, with 14 bases left between them. CDR3 loop: CASTRVGLNEQFF. The CDR3, as DNA: TGTGCCAGCACGAGGGTTGGGCTGAATGAGCAGTTCTTC.

This clonotype was detected only a few times. The gene calls are TRBV12-5 and TRBJ2-3; D call uncertain. The CDR3 is 17 amino acids. The ends were cut back, 1 base at V and 0 bases at J, with 14 bases in the middle. Germline CDR1 reads LGHNT; CDR2 reads FRNRAP. For the CDR3, the DNA is TGTGCTAGTGGTTTGGCCGCGCATATCGCTAGCACAGATACGCAGTATTTT. Amino acids: CASGLAAHIASTDTQYF.

The chain has TRBV3-1 and TRBJ2-1; 10 nucleotides agree with TRBD1. The trim removed 4 bases at V and 4 bases at J, leaving 4 bases unmatched. The CDR3 is made up of 15 amino acids. Germline-derived CDR1 and CDR2 are LGHDT and YNNKEL (reference sequence). CDR3 nucleotide sequence: TGTGCCAGCAGCCCGGACAGGGGGAAATACAATGAGCAGTTCTTC. Translating gives CASSPDRGKYNEQFF.

The chain is built from TRBV6-5 and TRBJ2-7, with 10 bases lining up with TRBD2. V was pared by 0 bases and J by 1 base, with 3 bases of the junction left unmatched. Germline-derived CDR1 and CDR2 are MNHEY and SVGAGI. This CDR3 contains 16 residues. The CDR3 protein is CASSYSAGGASYEQYF. CDR3 nucleotides: TGTGCCAGCAGTTACTCAGCGGGGGGGGCATCCTACGAGCAGTACTTC.

The chain joins TRBV5-1 to TRBJ2-1; 10 nucleotides match TRBD2. J gave up 7 bases and V 0 bases, and 13 bases lay outside the gene matches. There are 18 residues in the CDR3. The germline V gene has CDR1 SGHRS and CDR2 YFSETQ. CDR3 sequence (DNA): TGCGCCAGCAGCTTGGCCCGGAAGCGGGGGGGCCTAGATAATGAGCAGTTCTTC. Translation gives CASSLARKRGGLDNEQFF.

The V and J genes are TRBV9 and TRBJ2-1; the match to TRBD1 covers 9 bases. In germline, CDR1 is SGDLS, CDR2 YYNGEE. V shed 6 bases, J shed 0 bases, and the junction held 4 bases outside the gene matches. This CDR3 contains 15 residues. In DNA form, the CDR3 reads TGTGCCAGCAACAGGGGGCCGCGCTCCTACAATGAGCAGTTCTTC. It yields the protein CASNRGPRSYNEQFF.

This clonotype was detected only a few times. The chain joins TRBV12-3 or TRBV12-4 to TRBJ1-1, with 9 bases fitting TRBD1. Trimming cost V 7 bases and J 1 base; bases outside gene matches: 7. The CDR3 consists of 15 residues. CDR3 bases: TGTGCCAGCAATCTACGGGGACAGGGGAACACTGAAGCTTTCTTT. This encodes CASNLRGQGNTEAFF.

The V and J genes are TRBV29-1 and TRBJ2-1; 11 bases are shared with TRBD2. With 2 bases clipped from V and 8 bases from J, the junction kept 2 bases outside the gene matches. Germline-derived CDR1 and CDR2 are SQVTM and ANQGSEA. The CDR3 is 13 residues long. The DNA of the CDR3 is TGCAGCGTTGAAAAGGGACTAGCGGATGAGCAGTTCTTC. Residues: CSVEKGLADEQFF.

A few counts support this clonotype. The genes are TRBV5-6 and TRBJ2-7; maybe TRBD1 (6 bases). The germline CDR1 and CDR2 sequences are SGHDT and YYEEEE. This CDR3 has 20 amino acids. The V end was cut by 3 bases, the J end by 2 bases, with 30 bases between. The CDR3 loop reads CASSWKVGLLGQYPTYEQYF. DNA for the CDR3: TGTGCCAGCAGCTGGAAGGTCGGCCTCTTAGGACAGTACCCAACCTACGAGCAGTACTTC.

The genes are TRBV12-3 or TRBV12-4 and TRBJ1-6, with 9 bases lining up with TRBD1. CDR3 length: 15 amino acids. J gave up 10 bases and V 6 bases, and 10 bases lay outside the gene matches. The CDR3 DNA reads as TGTGCCAGCAGCCCGTGGGACAGGGAGGAGTCACCCCTCCACTTT. Residues: CASSPWDREESPLHF.

This clonotype was observed a handful of times. This chain links TRBV20-1 with TRBJ2-1; a possible D gene is TRBD2 (6 bases). Trimming took 6 bases from V and 6 from J, leaving 18 bases between them. Germline V gives CDR1 DFQATT, CDR2 SNEGSKA (reference sequence). CDR3 length equals 14 residues. The CDR3 DNA is TGCAGTGCCTTGGGGCGGATGGAGGGCAATGAGCAGTTCTTC. Its translation is CSALGRMEGNEQFF.

This clonotype turned up a few times. The chain recombines TRBV15 with TRBJ1-2; unclear D gene. Germline lookup yields CDR1 LNHNV and CDR2 YYDKDF (reference sequence). Trimming took 8 bases from V and 3 from J, leaving 13 bases between them. There are 13 residues in the CDR3. CDR3 coding DNA: TGTGCCACCCAAGGGCGGCCCGACTATGGCTACACCTTC. Protein product: CATQGRPDYGYTF.

On this clonotype itself: Relative to the germline gene, one junction end is altered; a read error may explain this. The V and J genes are TRBV5-1 and TRBJ2-5; D tentatively reads TRBD1 or TRBD2 (6 bases each). The CDR3 is made up of 16 amino acids. From germline, CDR1 is SGHRS and CDR2 YFSETQ. The CDR3 reads CASSRGERGHGETQSF. Here the CDR3 DNA reads TGCGCCAGCAGCCGCGGGGAACGGGGGCATGGGGAGACCCAGTCCTTC. Full variable domain (rest looked up from reference TRBV5-1 and TRBJ2-5): KAGVTQTPRYLIKTRGQQVTLSCSPISGHRSVSWYQQTPGQGLQFLFEYFSETQRNKGNFPGRFSGRQFSNSRSEMNVSTLELGDSALYLCASSRGERGHGETQSFGPGTRLLVL.

This clonotype was counted only a few times. The chain uses TRBV11-2 and TRBJ2-5; perhaps TRBD2 as D (7 bases). The germline CDR1 and CDR2 sequences are SGHAT and FQNNGV. Trimming cost V 3 bases and J 5 bases, with 16 bases left between them. The CDR3 totals 15 residues. The CDR3: CASSFLRGAGETQYF. The CDR3 nucleotides are TGTGCCAGCAGCTTCCTACGGGGGGCCGGGGAGACCCAGTACTTC.

This clonotype came up a few times. This chain uses TRBV3-1 with TRBJ2-5; TRBD1 aligns across 8 bases. The CDR3 spans 15 residues. V dropped 1 base and J dropped 4; count of bases not matched to a gene: 5. Germline CDR1 and CDR2: LGHDT and YNNKEL (reference sequence). The CDR3 region is CASSQGQGKGETQYF. Here the CDR3 DNA reads TGTGCCAGCAGCCAAGGACAGGGGAAGGGAGAGACCCAGTACTTC.

This chain connects TRBV12-3 or TRBV12-4 to TRBJ1-1, with unresolved D. Trimming removed 6 bases from V and 1 base from J, with 9 bases in between. This CDR3 comprises 13 residues. CDR3 sequence: CASSEAWNTEAFF. Written as DNA, the CDR3 is TGTGCCAGCAGCGAGGCCTGGAACACTGAAGCTTTCTTT.

In its sample, this clonotype was seen many times. The genes are TRBV12-3 or TRBV12-4 and TRBJ1-4; D remains ambiguous. The V gene lost 3 bases and the J gene lost 0 bases, with 5 bases spanning the gap. This CDR3 is built from 14 residues. Here the CDR3 DNA reads TGTGCCAGCAGTTTTCGCGCAACTAATGAAAAACTGTTTTTT. Translation: CASSFRATNEKLFF.

Regarding this clonotype: With a much larger clone just one base away, this may be a read error. The J gene is TRBJ2-1, the V gene TRBV6-6; no definite D call. The CDR3 is 11 amino acids. CDR1 MNHNY and CDR2 SVGAGI come from the germline V gene (reference sequence). V lost 6 bases to trimming and J lost 8 bases, with 8 bases between them. This CDR3 is CASSPNDEQFF. CDR3 DNA sequence: TGTGCCAGCAGCCCCAACGATGAGCAGTTCTTC.